This T cell receptor (beta chain) was documented in a study of blood T cell repertoires in COVID-19. Study in general: The United States, Italy and Spain provided the acute and convalescent COVID-19 samples. From T cells, B-cell-depleted T cells, or PBMCs came the material, which was cDNA or gDNA.

V was pared by 6 bases and J by 6 bases, with 11 bases between. This CDR3 comprises 12 residues. From germline, CDR1 is MNHEY and CDR2 SVGAGI. Original processing methods: Reference gene primer amplification gave estimated nucleated cell counts. Using immunoSEQ multiplex PCR, the repertoire was profiled, and TCRdb retains in-frame clones only, with some absent. V and J calls and clone size come straight from that table; D and trimming were deduced from the DNA. There are roughly 160,000 clones in the sample; approximately 91% occur only once, and less than 2.5% lies in the top ten. The sample taken for sequencing was peripheral blood. The source is a young man with acute or convalescent COVID-19. V and J are TRBV6-5 and TRBJ1-1, with D tentatively TRBD1 (6 bases). The CDR3 here is CASRRAGAEAFF. For the CDR3, the DNA is TGTGCCAGCAGGCGGGCAGGGGCTGAAGCTTTCTTT.